This T cell receptor beta chain was obtained from a study of OX40 agonist ivuxolimab in advanced cancers. In the study overall: An anti-OX40 (CD134) antibody with agonistic activity, ivuxolimab, was administered to patients. Partial responses were achieved by three patients, of whom one had hepatocellular carcinoma and two had cutaneous melanoma.

The ends lost 7 bases at V and 9 bases at J; junction bases unmatched: 14. This CDR3 has 15 amino acids. CDR1 is LNHDA and CDR2 is SQIVND in the germline V gene (reference sequence). Profiling relied on immunoSEQ multiplex PCR, and the TCRdb table lists in-frame clones only, not all of them. The sample yields around 80,000 clones, 85% to 95% seen once. This clone was counted once. The sample consisted of CD4+ or CD8+ T cells sorted from blood, taken in a trial of the OX40 agonist ivuxolimab. The TCR comes from an adult with an advanced solid tumor such as melanoma, head and neck, liver or kidney cancer. The chain links TRBV19 to TRBJ2-3; 9 bases are a match to TRBD1. The CDR3 bases are TGTGCCAGTACCCCGGTAGGGACAGGGCTTGAAACGCAGTATTTT. It is translated as CASTPVGTGLETQYF.